The clone carrying this T cell receptor (beta chain) was seen just once. A second about 7 to 11 cycle PCR used barcoded and J-beta primers. TCRdb re-analysed the 5' RACE reads in MiXCR, keeping a single row per CDR3 protein. Among approximately 800,000 distinct CDR3 sequences listed, about 46% were seen once. V lost 6 bases to trimming and J lost 7 bases, with 22 bases between them. The CDR3 length is 16 residues. Germline CDR1 is SNHLY and CDR2 is FYNNEI. The data stem from a study of blood T cells in healthy people across ages. The specimen sequenced was blood. The chain carries TRBV2 and TRBJ2-1; D may be TRBD1 or TRBD2 (7 bases each). The source is a man older than 75 in good health. In nucleotides, the CDR3 is TGTGCCAGCAGATTAGACAGGGTCAGCGGGGTTAATGAGCAGTTCTTC. Protein sequence: CASRLDRVSGVNEQFF.